This T cell receptor (beta chain) was observed in a study of breast tumors, draining lymph nodes, adjacent tissues. Breast cancer patients provided tissue from their axillary draining lymph nodes. The CDR3 totals 15 residues. Germline CDR1 reads DFQATT; CDR2 reads SNEGSKA (reference sequence). The ends were cut back, 2 bases at V and 6 bases at J, with 20 bases in the middle. Using its own MiXCR run on the multiplex PCR reads, TCRdb lists one record per CDR3 protein. The sample records 200,000 to 250,000 distinct CDR3 sequences, 34% being singletons. Remarks on this clonotype: The antigen is unknown.

Study results and limitations: Compared with lymph nodes, tumors were less diverse; compared with nontumor tissue, more.

The sample consisted of axillary lymph node tissue. The sequence was collected from a female donor with breast cancer. Some clones in this sample may be carry-over from other donors' samples. The chain links TRBV20-1 to TRBJ2-7; TRBD2 is a possible D gene (7 bases). The CDR3 region is CSARLSRGGGTEQYF. Written as DNA, the CDR3 is TGCAGTGCTAGACTTTCAAGGGGGGGGGGGACCGAGCAGTACTTC.